The following is a T cell receptor (beta chain) sequence with its context. Its antigen is undetermined. Profiling relied on immunoSEQ multiplex PCR, and the TCRdb table lists in-frame clones only, not all of them. The data contain around 240,000 clones, roughly 88% of them singletons. The data derive from a study of Ad26.COV2.S vaccination and SARS-CoV-2 variants. Study in general: Donor was in the COV1001 Ad26.COV2.S trial arm. Once, or twice with 56 days between doses, Ad26.COV2.S was given intramuscularly. Study conclusions and caveats: It was vaccine recipients, not placebo recipients, who had the higher spike-specific TCR breadth. Once vaccination had occurred, spike-specific CD8+ and CD4+ T cell responses reportedly showed substantial breadth.

Specified treatment: some 19 received Ad26.COV2.S at low or high dose, single or two shots; roughly five received placebo; per-sample allocation not given. Sampling occurred on day 63 after the first vaccine or placebo injection. The germline CDR1 and CDR2 sequences are MNHEY and SVGAGI. This CDR3 is built from 14 residues. Unmatched junction bases numbered 7, after V lost 6 bases and J lost 5 bases. The sample was peripheral blood, taken in a trial of Ad26.COV2.S vaccine versus placebo. This clonotype was sampled from a person between 18 and 60 years old who received the Ad26.COV2.S COVID-19 vaccine or a placebo. The chain couples TRBV6-5 to TRBJ2-3, with 8 bases matching TRBD1. This chain's CDR3 is CASRVRGRGDTQYF. The CDR3 DNA reads as TGTGCCAGCAGGGTCAGGGGGCGAGGAGATACGCAGTATTTT.